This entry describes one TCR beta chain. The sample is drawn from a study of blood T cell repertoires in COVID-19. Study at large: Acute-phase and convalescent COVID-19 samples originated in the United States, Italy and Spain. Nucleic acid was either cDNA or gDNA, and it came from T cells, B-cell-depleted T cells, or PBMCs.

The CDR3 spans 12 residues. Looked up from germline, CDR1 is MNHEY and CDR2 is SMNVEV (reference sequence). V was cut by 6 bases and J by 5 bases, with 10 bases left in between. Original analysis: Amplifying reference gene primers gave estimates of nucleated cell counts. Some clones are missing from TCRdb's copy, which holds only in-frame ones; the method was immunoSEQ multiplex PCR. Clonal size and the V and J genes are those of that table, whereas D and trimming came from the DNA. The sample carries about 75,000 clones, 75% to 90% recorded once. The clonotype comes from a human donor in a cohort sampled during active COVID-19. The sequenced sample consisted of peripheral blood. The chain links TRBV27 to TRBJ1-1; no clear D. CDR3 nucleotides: TGTGCCAGCAGCTCCCTCGGGACTGAAGCTTTCTTT. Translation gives CASSSLGTEAFF.